The source of this T cell receptor (beta chain) is a study of blood T cell repertoires in COVID-19. Germline-derived CDR1 and CDR2 are LNHDA and SQIVND (reference sequence). The CDR3 runs to 18 residues. J gave up 7 bases and V 2 bases, and 17 bases lay outside the gene matches. Produced via immunoSEQ multiplex PCR; TCRdb's table is partial and in-frame only. The sample holds about 130,000 clones, approximately 91% seen once. The sequenced sample consisted of peripheral blood. The V gene is TRBV19, the J gene TRBJ1-2; 9 bases are shared with TRBD1. This clonotype originated in an elderly woman with acute or convalescent COVID-19. The DNA of the CDR3 is TGTGCCAGTAGTATAAGGGTTTGGCGGGGACAGGGATCCGTTGGCTACACCTTC. Encoded protein: CASSIRVWRGQGSVGYTF.